The present T cell receptor beta chain was sequenced within a study of technical replicates of blood from several donors. V dropped 1 base and J dropped 5 bases, with 14 bases sitting between them. From germline, CDR1 is GTSNPN and CDR2 SVGIG (reference sequence). The CDR3 sequence is 14 residues long. The data were produced by immunoSEQ multiplex PCR, yet TCRdb's version contains in-frame clones alone and is incomplete. The profile shows more than 65,000 clones, roughly 90% of them singletons. Sequenced input: T cells isolated from PBMCs. The J gene is TRBJ2-5, the V gene TRBV30, with a tentative D call TRBD2 (5 bases). The clonotype comes from a human donor in good health. The CDR3 nucleotides are TGTGCCTGGAGTGGATCCCCCTCGGGGGAGACCCAGTACTTC. Translated: CAWSGSPSGETQYF.